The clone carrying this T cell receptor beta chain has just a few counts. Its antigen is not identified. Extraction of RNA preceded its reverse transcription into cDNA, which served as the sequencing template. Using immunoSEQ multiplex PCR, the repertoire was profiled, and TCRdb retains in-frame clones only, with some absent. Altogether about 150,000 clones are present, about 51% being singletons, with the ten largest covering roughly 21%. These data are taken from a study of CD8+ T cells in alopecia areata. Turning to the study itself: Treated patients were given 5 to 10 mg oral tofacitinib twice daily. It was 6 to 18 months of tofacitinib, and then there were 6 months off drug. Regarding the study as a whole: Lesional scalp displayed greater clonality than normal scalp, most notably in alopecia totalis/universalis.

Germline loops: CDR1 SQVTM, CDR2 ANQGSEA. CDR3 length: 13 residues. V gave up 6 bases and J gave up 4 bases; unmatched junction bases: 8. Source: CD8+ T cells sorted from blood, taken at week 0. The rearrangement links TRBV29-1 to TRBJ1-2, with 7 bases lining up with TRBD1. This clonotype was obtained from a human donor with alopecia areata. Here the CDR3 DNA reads TGCAGCGTCCCTGGGGGGGACAGCTATGGCTACACCTTC. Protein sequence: CSVPGGDSYGYTF.